The present T cell receptor (beta chain) was sequenced within a study of blood T cell repertoires in COVID-19. For the study at large: Both acute and convalescent COVID-19 samples were obtained from the United States, Italy and Spain.

Sequenced by immunoSEQ multiplex PCR; TCRdb stores in-frame clones only, minus some. The data contain around 150,000 clones, roughly 87% of them singletons. The length of the CDR3 is 15 residues. The V gene's germline CDR1 is SGHNT and CDR2 YYREEE (reference sequence). Trimming took off 0 bases at V and 0 bases at J, with 9 bases between the two ends. The genes are TRBV5-4 and TRBJ1-1; no reliable D call. This clonotype was sampled from a human donor in a cohort sampled during active COVID-19. Sequencing input: peripheral blood. The CDR3 bases are TGTGCCAGCAGCTTGGTGGCAGATGTGAACACTGAAGCTTTCTTT. Translating it yields CASSLVADVNTEAFF.